Sequencing of this T cell receptor (beta chain) was carried out in a study of T cell repertoires in cytomegalovirus infection (dated by TCRdb to the late 2010s). About the study as a whole: Recently identified HLA-C-restricted CMV epitopes, whose presentation resists viral immunomodulation, were targeted by peptide stimulations together with well-studied HLA-B-restricted epitopes. Donor HLA type was relevant to the analysis, because carriage of CMV infection together with the matching HLA type was indicated by public TCR beta signatures. The paper as a whole reports these results and caveats: The ex vivo response was dominated by HLA-C-restricted CMV-specific TCR beta clonotypes, which also provided the single most frequent clonotype in two of eight donors. Cumulative frequency of public TCR beta family members discriminated carriers of CMV infection plus the relevant HLA type in this cohort and an independent 352-donor cohort.

About this clonotype itself: Its antigen remains unidentified. A much larger clone lies one base from this, so it may be a read error.

This specimen's treatment or condition label, interpreted: in vitro stimulation with specific CMV peptide epitopes to enrich CMV-specific T cells. The CDR3 starts with the cysteine, ends with the phenylalanine, and has 14 residues. The DNA shown is the 42-base CDR3, in frame from base 1. From a lookup of the germline V gene (reference sequence), CDR1 and CDR2 are SEHNR and FQNEAQ. These reads were obtained on an Illumina HiSeq 1500. In-frame beta chains were kept once TCRdb had trimmed the public reads at Q25 with fastp and called clones with MiXCR. Entries that share a CDR3 protein sequence are merged under the most common genes and DNA. This sample is represented by fewer than 900,000 distinct CDR3 sequences; about 27% of them were singletons. Clones ranked in the top ten supply about 12% of the sample.

The sample in question was cultured CD8+ T cells from PBMCs, obtained from culture after CMV antigen stimulation. The chain joins TRBV7-9 to TRBJ1-5, and 8 junctional nucleotides match TRBD1. The sequence came from a human donor in good health (CMV status not recorded). Some clones in this sample may be carry-over from other donors' samples. The CDR3 is CTSSQDRVGQPQHF. The sequenced DNA is TGTACCAGCAGCCAGGACAGGGTTGGGCAGCCCCAGCATTTT. Supplemented by the reference TRBV7-9 and TRBJ1-5 proteins around the CDR3, the complete variable domain is DTGVSQNPRHKITKRGQNVTFRCDPISEHNRLYWYRQTLGQGPEFLTYFQNEAQLEKSRLLSDRFSAERPKGSFSTLEIQRTEQGDSAMYLCTSSQDRVGQPQHFGDGTRLSIL.